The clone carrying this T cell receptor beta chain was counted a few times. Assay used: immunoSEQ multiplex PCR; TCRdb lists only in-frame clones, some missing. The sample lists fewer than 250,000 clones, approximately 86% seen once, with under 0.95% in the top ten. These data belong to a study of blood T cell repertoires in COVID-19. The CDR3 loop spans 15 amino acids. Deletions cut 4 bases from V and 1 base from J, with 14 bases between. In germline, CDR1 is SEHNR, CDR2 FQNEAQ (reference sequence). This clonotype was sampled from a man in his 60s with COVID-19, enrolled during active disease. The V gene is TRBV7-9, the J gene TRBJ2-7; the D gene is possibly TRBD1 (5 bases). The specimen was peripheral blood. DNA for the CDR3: TGTGCCAGCAGCTCCCCCGAAGGGGCATCCTACGAGCAGTACTTC. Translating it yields CASSSPEGASYEQYF.